Shown below are 12 T cell receptor beta chains from a single sample sequenced in a study of post-analysis software for immune sequencing data. Study-level findings and limits: Included in a set of five TRBV segments more frequent in patients than controls were TRBV5-6, TRBV5-1 and TRBV20-1.

Sequencing libraries made from TCR beta cDNA carried unique molecular identifiers. MiXCR, applied by TCRdb to the PCR reads, yields one record per CDR3 protein. This table holds some 260,000 distinct CDR3 sequences, 35% to 40% found once. These TCRs' antigens remain unknown. Sequenced sample: blood. These receptors were collected from a girl aged 10-17 years with multiple sclerosis.

As regards this clonotype: This CDR3 fails to terminate in the conserved phenylalanine or tryptophan, so it likely reflects a read error. V usage is TRBV7-9 and J usage is TRBJ2-1, with 9 bases matching TRBD2. In germline, CDR1 is SEHNR, CDR2 FQNEAQ (reference sequence). This CDR3 has 15 amino acids. Trimming at V came to 5 bases and at J to 2 bases, leaving 4 bases not matched to a gene. The CDR3 nucleotides read TGTGCCAGCAGCCCTAGCGGGGCCGCCTACAATGAGCAGTTCTTA. Residues: CASSPSGAAYNEQFL.

Regarding this clonotype: One end of the junction is discordant with germline, which a read error may explain. The chain uses TRBV20-1 and TRBJ2-1; 9 bases are shared with TRBD2. This CDR3 contains 16 residues. Germline values: CDR1 DFQATT, CDR2 SNEGSKA (reference sequence). The CDR3 reads CSAGGGGGGAWNGQFF. CDR3 nucleotide sequence: TGCAGTGCTGGCGGAGGAGGCGGGGGGGCGTGGAATGGGCAGTTCTTC.

This clonotype was recorded a few times. The genes are TRBV29-1 and TRBJ2-2; D not resolved. The CDR3 consists of 13 residues. Trimming shortened V by 3 bases and J by 4 bases, and 9 bases separated the two germline ends. Germline lookup yields CDR1 SQVTM and CDR2 ANQGSEA. CDR3 nucleotide sequence: TGCAGCGTTGATAGGGCGCGCACCGGGGAGCTGTTTTTT. This encodes CSVDRARTGELFF.

For this clonotype: It may be a read error: a sequence one base away is much more abundant. The chain employs TRBV6-5 and TRBJ2-1, with 14 positions matching TRBD2. The V gene's germline CDR1 is MNHEY and CDR2 SVGAGI. The CDR3 runs to 17 residues. The CDR3 loop is CASGYRTGTSGSNEQFF. CDR3 bases: TGTGCCAGCGGTTACAGGACCGGGACTAGCGGGAGCAATGAGCAGTTCTTC.

This clonotype was counted many times. The rearrangement uses TRBV3-1 and TRBJ1-2; 10 bases are a match to TRBD1. Germline-derived CDR1 and CDR2 are LGHDT and YNNKEL (reference sequence). The CDR3 contains 17 residues. V was pared by 4 bases and J by 5 bases, with 13 bases of the junction left unmatched. The CDR3 spells CASSPNFGQGVHYGYTF. DNA for the CDR3: TGTGCCAGCAGCCCGAACTTCGGACAGGGGGTTCATTATGGCTACACCTTC. The full variable domain, with the rest looked up from reference TRBV3-1 and TRBJ1-2, is DTAVSQTPKYLVTQMGNDKSIKCEQNLGHDTMYWYKQDSKKFLKIMFSYNNKELIINETVPNRFSPKSPDKAHLNLHINSLELGDSAVYFCASSPNFGQGVHYGYTFGSGTRLTVV.

V and J are TRBV5-3 and TRBJ2-1; D gene ambiguous. TRBV5-3 is given ORF status, its function remaining uncertain. V was cut by 4 bases and J by 6 bases, with 11 bases left in between. The length of the CDR3 is 13 residues. CDR3 protein: CARSPPDCNEQFF. Here the CDR3 DNA reads TGTGCCAGAAGCCCCCCCGACTGCAATGAGCAGTTCTTC.

As for this clonotype: A much larger clone differs by one base, so this may be a read error. This chain uses TRBV30 with TRBJ2-1, with D maybe TRBD2 (6 bases). V gave up 1 base and J gave up 14 bases, with 15 bases separating them. Germline V gene lookup returns CDR1 GTSNPN and CDR2 SVGIG (reference sequence). The CDR3 is made up of 12 amino acids. DNA of the CDR3: TGTGCCTGGAGTGGTCCCCGGACTATCAAGTTCTTC. Translated, it gives CAWSGPRTIKFF.

The chain has TRBV20-1 and TRBJ1-1; D is possibly TRBD1 (5 bases). Per germline, CDR1 DFQATT and CDR2 SNEGSKA (reference sequence). The CDR3 has 14 amino acids. The germline V and J ends were trimmed by 2 bases and 5 bases, with 15 bases remaining between them. CDR3 protein: CSARWGSRGTEAFF. As DNA, the CDR3 is TGCAGTGCTAGATGGGGTTCAAGGGGTACTGAAGCTTTCTTT.

The rearrangement joins TRBV12-3 or TRBV12-4 to TRBJ1-1; 8 bases are a match to TRBD1. This CDR3 is 13 amino acids long. Trimming took 6 bases from V and 5 from J; bases not matched to a gene: 5. The CDR3 DNA reads as TGTGCCAGCAGAGAACAGGGGGGGACTGAAGCTTTCTTT. Its protein is CASREQGGTEAFF.

The V gene is TRBV12-3 or TRBV12-4, the J gene TRBJ2-5; D not resolved. The J call may be in error: the DNA end matches TRBJ2-7 better. The CDR3 consists of 13 residues. CDR3 sequence: CASSFRQFYEQYF. CDR3 nucleotide sequence: TGTGCCAGCAGTTTCCGCCAGTTTTACGAGCAGTACTTC.

This clonotype was seen a handful of times. This sequence may be a read error, since a much larger clone differs from it by one base. V is TRBV24-1 and J is TRBJ2-1; D ambiguous. The DNA end is a closer match to TRBJ2-7, so the J assignment may be wrong. Germline lookup yields CDR1 KGHDR and CDR2 SFDVKD. This CDR3 spans 15 amino acids. The CDR3 DNA is TGTGCCACCAGTGATCGGGCCAGGAGCTACAATGAGCAGTACTTC. This encodes CATSDRARSYNEQYF.

This chain connects TRBV7-2 to TRBJ2-3, with D uncertain. Trimming shortened V by 2 bases and J by 0 bases, and 9 bases separated the two germline ends. CDR3 size: 15 residues. CDR1 is SGHTA, CDR2 FQGNSA, per germline. The CDR3 is CASSLWLTSTDTQYF. CDR3 nucleotides: TGTGCCAGCAGCTTATGGCTCACAAGCACAGATACGCAGTATTTT.